A single sample gave rise to the 14 T cell receptor beta chains below, sequenced in a study of T cell repertoires in cytomegalovirus infection (dated by TCRdb to between 2019 and 2020). Sequencer: Illumina HiSeq 1500. The public reads were run again by TCRdb, first through fastp at Q25 and then through MiXCR, and only productive beta chains were kept. Each record represents a unique CDR3 protein, reported with the most common genes and DNA among its rows. The sample table records 150,000 to 200,000 distinct CDR3 sequences; 28% of these occur just once. Approximately 30% of the sample belongs to the ten largest clones. Source material: PBMCs. These receptors were taken from a human donor in good health (CMV status not recorded). Some clones in this sample may be carry-over from other donors' samples.

This clonotype was observed a handful of times. V gene TRBV7-8 combines with J gene TRBJ2-6; D unresolved. The CDR3 has 14 amino acids. Germline CDR1 and CDR2: SGHVS and FQNEAQ. V was pared by 7 bases and J by 4 bases, with 11 bases between. In DNA form, the CDR3 reads TGTGCCAGCACCGTCTCTTCCGGGGCCAACGTCCTGACTTTC. This gives the protein CASTVSSGANVLTF.

This clonotype was observed a handful of times. The rearrangement uses TRBV29-1 and TRBJ2-7, with 11 bases that match TRBD1. CDR1 SQVTM and CDR2 ANQGSEA come from the germline V gene. This CDR3 spans 15 amino acids. V lost 5 bases to trimming and J lost 6 bases; unmatched junction nucleotides: 12. The CDR3 coding sequence is TGCAGCGTTTACTCCTCCGGGACAGGGGGAGCCGAGCAGTACTTC. It encodes CSVYSSGTGGAEQYF.

This clonotype has only a few counts. This chain uses TRBV7-3 with TRBJ2-6; weak D call: TRBD1 (5 bases). V lost 1 base and J lost 2, with 6 bases in between. Germline loops: CDR1 SGHTA, CDR2 FQGTGA. The CDR3 is 15 residues long. The CDR3 bases are TGTGCCAGCAGCTTAAGCAGGGCTGGGGCCAACGTCCTGACTTTC. Its translation is CASSLSRAGANVLTF.

This clonotype was picked up a small number of times. The chain is built from TRBV6-5 and TRBJ2-1; D tentatively reads TRBD1 or TRBD2 (6 bases each). The germline V gene has CDR1 MNHEY and CDR2 SVGAGI. CDR3 length equals 15 residues. V was clipped by 8 bases and J by 6 bases, with 20 bases between them. This CDR3 reads CASRRRGARGNEQFF. In DNA, the CDR3 is TGTGCCAGCCGTAGGAGGGGGGCCCGAGGCAATGAGCAGTTCTTC.

This clonotype appeared many times. This chain connects TRBV7-3 to TRBJ2-2; tentative D call: TRBD2 (7 bases). Between the trimmed V and J ends, which lost 1 base and 5 bases, there was a span of 14 bases. This CDR3 has 16 residues. The germline gives CDR1 SGHTA, CDR2 FQGTGA. Here the CDR3 reads CASSLRPGGATGELFF. CDR3 nucleotide sequence: TGTGCCAGCAGCTTAAGGCCTGGGGGGGCGACCGGGGAGCTGTTTTTT.

This clonotype was recorded many times. This chain connects TRBV10-3 to TRBJ2-3; 9 bases map to TRBD2. The V gene end was trimmed by 4 bases and the J gene end by 2 bases; junction bases not matched to a gene: 4. CDR1 is ENHRY, CDR2 SYGVKD, per germline. CDR3 length: 15 amino acids. The CDR3 loop is CAISGSSGVTDTQYF. Here the CDR3 DNA reads TGTGCCATCAGTGGGTCTAGCGGGGTCACAGATACGCAGTATTTT.

This clonotype was recorded a few times. The V gene is TRBV27, the J gene TRBJ2-2, with a tentative D call TRBD1 (6 bases). The CDR3 is 15 residues long. Germline assignment: CDR1 MNHEY and CDR2 SMNVEV (reference sequence). V lost 3 bases and J 3 bases, leaving 11 bases between the germline ends. The CDR3 DNA sequence: TGTGCCAGCAGTTTCTCGACAGGATACACCGGGGAGCTGTTTTTT. Protein sequence: CASSFSTGYTGELFF.

This clonotype has a handful of counts. The chain joins TRBV29-1 to TRBJ1-4; no firm D call. Germline V gene data show CDR1 as SQVTM and CDR2 as ANQGSEA. This CDR3 has 12 residues. Trimming took off 7 bases at V and 4 bases at J, with 10 bases between the two ends. CDR3 region: CSGEDGNEKLFF. CDR3 nucleotide sequence: TGCAGCGGGGAGGACGGTAATGAAAAACTGTTTTTT.

The J gene is TRBJ2-7, the V gene TRBV5-5, with a tentative D call TRBD2 (7 bases). The CDR3 contains 12 residues. Germline-derived CDR1 and CDR2 are SGHKS and YYEKEE (reference sequence). DNA for the CDR3: TGTGCGAGTGGGGGGGGCATCTACGAGCAGTACTTC. This translates into CASGGGIYEQYF.

In its sample, this clonotype was seen once. The genes are TRBV20-1 and TRBJ1-1; D not resolved. Germline V gene sequence: CDR1 DFQATT, CDR2 SNEGSKA (reference sequence). Trimming took off 2 bases at V and 7 bases at J, with 11 bases between the two ends. The CDR3 spans 12 residues. DNA of the CDR3: TGCAGTGCTAGATCCTGGGGTGTTGAAGCTTTCTTT. Protein sequence: CSARSWGVEAFF.

This clonotype showed up just a few times. The chain has TRBV11-2 and TRBJ1-1; TRBD1 aligns across 8 bases. The J segment lost 5 bases and the V segment lost 1 base, leaving 9 bases of the junction unmatched. CDR3 length equals 16 residues. The germline V gene has CDR1 SGHAT and CDR2 FQNNGV. CDR3 sequence reads: CASSLAWSGGATEAFF. CDR3 sequence (DNA): TGTGCCAGCAGCTTAGCTTGGTCAGGGGGCGCGACTGAAGCTTTCTTT.

This clonotype was seen ten or more times. The CDR3 region is CASSWDRASNQPQHF. CDR3 DNA sequence: TGTGCCAGCAGCTGGGACAGGGCGAGCAATCAGCCCCAGCATTTT. The chain joins TRBV7-2 to TRBJ1-5, with 9 bases aligning to TRBD1. The germline V gene encodes CDR1 SGHTA and CDR2 FQGNSA. The V segment lost 4 bases and the J segment 1 base; nucleotides outside the gene matches: 2. The CDR3 runs to 15 residues.

In its sample, this clonotype was seen many times. This chain joins TRBV7-2 and TRBJ1-1, with 8 nucleotides matching TRBD1. From germline, CDR1 is SGHTA and CDR2 FQGNSA. With 6 bases clipped from V and 8 bases from J, the junction kept 5 bases outside the gene matches. This CDR3 has 12 residues. CDR3 residues: CASSPYRGEAFF. DNA of the CDR3: TGTGCCAGCAGTCCATACAGGGGGGAAGCTTTCTTT.

V usage is TRBV7-2 and J usage is TRBJ1-5; 7 bases line up with TRBD1. CDR3 length equals 19 residues. Per the germline V gene, CDR1 is SGHTA and CDR2 is FQGNSA. The J segment lost 0 bases and the V segment lost 2 bases, leaving 13 bases of the junction unmatched. The CDR3 DNA is TGTGCCAGCAGCTTATATTCATCATTCGGGACAGCTAGCAATCAGCCCCAGCATTTT. It codes for CASSLYSSFGTASNQPQHF. The full variable domain, with the rest looked up from reference TRBV7-2 and TRBJ1-5, is GAGVSQSPSNKVTEKGKDVELRCDPISGHTALYWYRQSLGQGLEFLIYFQGNSAPDKSGLPSDRFSAERTGGSVSTLTIQRTQQEDSAVYLCASSLYSSFGTASNQPQHFGDGTRLSIL.